What follows are 25 T cell receptor beta chains derived from one specimen sequenced in a study of blood T cell repertoires in COVID-19 (dated by TCRdb to the early 2020s). The method behind the library was the immunoSEQ multiplex PCR assay. The clones in this table, taken by TCRdb from immuneACCESS, are in-frame only. Not every clone is retained; where verified, under half of the shortfall comes from an unresolved V gene, and the cause of the rest is unknown. This sample has approximately 330,000 clones in its table, and about nine tenths of those were observed once. The ten largest make up around 9.9% of the sample. The sample consisted of peripheral blood. These receptor sequences come from a man aged 30 to 39 with COVID-19, enrolled during active disease.

The rearrangement links TRBV9 to TRBJ2-3; 8 nucleotides agree with TRBD2. The CDR3 contains 16 residues. V dropped 1 base and J dropped 2; count of bases not matched to a gene: 6. Germline V gives CDR1 SGDLS, CDR2 YYNGEE. The DNA of the CDR3 is TGTGCCAGCAGCGTAATGTCTAGCGGGTTCACAGATACGCAGTATTTT. This encodes CASSVMSSGFTDTQYF.

This clone has a handful of counts. V gene TRBV7-9 combines with J gene TRBJ1-2; TRBD1 agrees at 7 bases. V was pared by 5 bases and J by 5 bases, with 5 bases of the junction left unmatched. The germline gives CDR1 SEHNR, CDR2 FQNEAQ (reference sequence). CDR3 length: 13 residues. The chain's CDR3 is CASSPGTEYGYTF. CDR3 nucleotides: TGTGCCAGCAGCCCTGGGACAGAGTATGGCTACACCTTC. The full variable domain, its missing parts supplied by reference TRBV7-9 and TRBJ1-2, is DTGVSQNPRHKITKRGQNVTFRCDPISEHNRLYWYRQTLGQGPEFLTYFQNEAQLEKSRLLSDRFSAERPKGSFSTLEIQRTEQGDSAMYLCASSPGTEYGYTFGSGTRLTVV.

The rearrangement joins TRBV6-1 to TRBJ2-7, with 13 positions matching TRBD2. The CDR3 covers 16 residues. CDR1 MNHNS and CDR2 SASEGT come from the germline V gene. V trimming: 0 bases; J trimming: 4 bases; junction bases outside the gene matches: 3. CDR3 DNA: TGTGCCAGCAGTGAAGCTGGGACTAGCGGGGTTTACGAGCAGTACTTC. Its protein is CASSEAGTSGVYEQYF.

The V gene is TRBV13, the J gene TRBJ2-1; a weak D match, TRBD2 (6 bases). The CDR3 runs 20 residues. V lost 5 bases and J lost 0, with 26 bases in between. The V gene's germline CDR1 is PRHDT and CDR2 FYEKMQ (reference sequence). DNA for the CDR3: TGTGCCAGCAGCCCCTTTGGGCTATACGGGAGCAGAAGCTCCTACAATGAGCAGTTCTTC. Protein product: CASSPFGLYGSRSSYNEQFF.

The chain carries TRBV28 and TRBJ1-1; D perhaps matches TRBD1 (6 bases). The CDR3 covers 15 residues. The germline CDR1 and CDR2 sequences are MDHEN and SYDVKM. The V end lost 0 bases, the J end lost 4 bases, and 12 bases lay between the germline ends. The CDR3 spells CASSLWGASGTEAFF. CDR3 DNA: TGTGCCAGCAGTTTATGGGGGGCATCGGGCACTGAAGCTTTCTTT.

This chain uses TRBV6-2 or TRBV6-3 with TRBJ1-6; TRBD1 aligns across 9 bases. The CDR3 contains 15 residues. Germline V gene sequence: CDR1 MNHEY, CDR2 SVGEGT. Unmatched junction bases numbered 8, after V lost 4 bases and J lost 10 bases. DNA for the CDR3: TGTGCCAGCAGTTCAACCGGGACAGGGATCTCACCCCTCCACTTT. It translates to CASSSTGTGISPLHF.

This chain connects TRBV24-1 to TRBJ2-4; 9 nucleotides match TRBD1. V dropped 4 bases and J dropped 10; count of bases not matched to a gene: 7. CDR3 length: 14 residues. From germline, CDR1 is KGHDR and CDR2 SFDVKD. The CDR3 DNA sequence: TGTGCCACCAGTGACCCTGGACAGGGGAAAATTCAGTACTTC. Translation: CATSDPGQGKIQYF.

V usage is TRBV19 and J usage is TRBJ1-5, with 9 bases identical to TRBD1. V shed 7 bases, J shed 7 bases, and the junction held 11 bases outside the gene matches. Germline assignment: CDR1 LNHDA and CDR2 SQIVND (reference sequence). The CDR3 length is 15 residues. In DNA, the CDR3 is TGTGCCAGTAATTCGGCGGGACAGGGTGGCCAGCCCCAGCATTTT. Its translation: CASNSAGQGGQPQHF.

The genes are TRBV4-1 and TRBJ2-1; D possibly corresponds to TRBD2 (5 bases). From germline, CDR1 is MGHRA and CDR2 YSYEKL. This CDR3 region has 18 residues. V gave up 1 base and J gave up 0 bases, with 16 bases separating them. CDR3 sequence: CASSQGRPPGISYNEQFF. The CDR3 nucleotides read TGCGCCAGCAGCCAAGGGCGACCGCCGGGGATCTCCTACAATGAGCAGTTCTTC.

This clone has a single count. The chain uses TRBV9 and TRBJ1-4; 7 bases are shared with TRBD1. Germline CDR1 and CDR2: SGDLS and YYNGEE. The junction had 8 bases not matched to a gene; V was cut back by 3 bases and J by 3 bases. There are 16 residues in the CDR3. The DNA of the CDR3 is TGTGCCAGCAGCGAGACGCCCGGGACAGCTAATGAAAAACTGTTTTTT. It codes for CASSETPGTANEKLFF. Drawing the rest from reference TRBV9 and TRBJ1-4, the complete variable domain is DSGVTQTPKHLITATGQRVTLRCSPRSGDLSVYWYQQSLDQGLQFLIQYYNGEERAKGNILERFSAQQFPDLHSELNLSSLELGDSALYFCASSETPGTANEKLFFGSGTQLSVL.

The chain couples TRBV2 to TRBJ2-2; possible D gene TRBD1, 6 bases. The V gene's germline CDR1 is SNHLY and CDR2 FYNNEI. This CDR3 has 14 amino acids. Trimming removed 5 bases from V and 6 bases from J, with 13 bases in between. CDR3 region: CASSPQGTAGELFF. The CDR3, as DNA: TGTGCCAGCAGTCCTCAGGGGACGGCCGGGGAGCTGTTTTTT.

The chain combines TRBV24-1 with TRBJ2-1; 7 bases map to TRBD1. The CDR3 contains 15 residues. Germline V gene lookup returns CDR1 KGHDR and CDR2 SFDVKD. The ends lost 7 bases at V and 4 bases at J; junction bases unmatched: 9. The CDR3 DNA is TGTGCCACCAGAGATCCGGGACAGAGTTACAATGAGCAGTTCTTC. Translation gives CATRDPGQSYNEQFF.

This chain joins TRBV27 and TRBJ2-6, with TRBD1 matching 7 bases. CDR3 length: 18 amino acids. Germline values: CDR1 MNHEY, CDR2 SMNVEV (reference sequence). J was trimmed by 0 bases and V by 1 base; bases with no gene match: 6. CDR3 sequence: CASSLYGTESSGANVLTF. Here the CDR3 DNA reads TGTGCCAGCAGTTTATACGGGACAGAGAGCTCTGGGGCCAACGTCCTGACTTTC.

The V gene is TRBV4-2, the J gene TRBJ1-5; 11 nucleotides agree with TRBD1. V shed 1 base, J shed 5 bases, and the junction held 19 bases outside the gene matches. Looked up from germline, CDR1 is LGHNA and CDR2 is YNFKEQ. The CDR3 has 21 amino acids. The CDR3 region is CASSQASGTGGFHLADQPQHF. Written as DNA, the CDR3 is TGTGCCAGCAGCCAAGCATCCGGGACAGGGGGGTTTCATCTGGCGGATCAGCCCCAGCATTTT.

J is TRBJ1-1 and V is TRBV7-2, with TRBD1 matching 7 bases. The CDR3 covers 15 residues. After removal of 1 base from V and 7 bases from J, the junction contained 9 bases not matched to a gene. Germline loops: CDR1 SGHTA, CDR2 FQGNSA. The chain's CDR3 is CASSLVWDSSNEAFF. The CDR3 DNA is TGTGCCAGCAGCTTAGTGTGGGACAGTAGTAATGAAGCTTTCTTT.

The rearrangement links TRBV9 to TRBJ2-1; 8 bases align to TRBD2. Germline lookup yields CDR1 SGDLS and CDR2 YYNGEE. This CDR3 comprises 18 residues. V lost 0 bases to trimming and J lost 1 base; unmatched junction nucleotides: 9. The CDR3 DNA reads as TGTGCCAGCAGCGTAGATAGCGGGATCGTTTTGTCCTACAATGAGCAGTTCTTC. This sequence encodes CASSVDSGIVLSYNEQFF.

The chain links TRBV28 to TRBJ2-7, with 9 bases matching TRBD1. This CDR3 has 16 amino acids. Germline assignment: CDR1 MDHEN and CDR2 SYDVKM. V shed 9 bases, J shed 1 base, and the junction held 13 bases outside the gene matches. This CDR3 reads CASRSSWTGDSYEQYF. The CDR3 DNA follows: TGTGCCAGTCGAAGTTCGTGGACAGGGGATTCCTACGAGCAGTACTTC.

This chain uses TRBV4-2 with TRBJ1-5, with unresolved D. Looked up from germline, CDR1 is LGHNA and CDR2 is YNFKEQ. V was pared by 0 bases and J by 4 bases, with 10 bases between. CDR3 length: 15 residues. The CDR3 region has the DNA TGTGCCAGCAGCCAAGAACTCAGCGGGAATCAGCCCCAGCATTTT. Translation: CASSQELSGNQPQHF.

V is TRBV15 and J is TRBJ1-5; D unclear. The germline CDR1 and CDR2 sequences are LNHNV and YYDKDF (reference sequence). Trimming cost V 4 bases and J 2 bases, with 12 bases left between them. The CDR3 extends over 15 amino acids. The CDR3 spells CATSITGRGNQPQHF. The CDR3 DNA sequence: TGTGCCACCAGCATTACCGGGCGGGGCAATCAGCCCCAGCATTTT.

This clone appeared once. This CDR3 is also generated by other DNA sequences in the sample. This sequence joins TRBV29-1 and TRBJ1-2, with D possibly TRBD1 on 5 matching bases. From germline, CDR1 is SQVTM and CDR2 ANQGSEA. Trimming took off 4 bases at V and 3 bases at J, with 9 bases between the two ends. The CDR3 is 12 amino acids. The CDR3 loop is CSVGGGDYGYTF. For the CDR3, the DNA is TGCAGCGTTGGGGGGGGAGACTATGGCTACACCTTC.

The chain couples TRBV13 to TRBJ2-7; D gene ambiguous. V dropped 0 bases and J dropped 4 bases, with 4 bases sitting between them. Germline lookup yields CDR1 PRHDT and CDR2 FYEKMQ (reference sequence). The CDR3 consists of 12 residues. In DNA form, the CDR3 reads TGTGCCAGCAGCTTAGGCAGGTACGAGCAGTACTTC. Translating gives CASSLGRYEQYF.

This clone was observed a few times. This chain links TRBV7-9 with TRBJ1-6, with D perhaps matching TRBD1 (5 bases). The CDR3 sequence is 12 residues long. Looked up from germline, CDR1 is SEHNR and CDR2 is FQNEAQ (reference sequence). V lost 4 bases to trimming and J lost 11 bases, with 9 bases between them. The CDR3: CASSSDRPPLHF. CDR3 sequence (DNA): TGTGCCAGCAGCTCCGACAGACCACCCCTCCACTTT.

The rearrangement joins TRBV24-1 to TRBJ2-2; TRBD2 agrees at 14 bases. This CDR3 is 20 amino acids long. V gave up 5 bases and J gave up 1 base; unmatched junction bases: 11. Germline V gives CDR1 KGHDR, CDR2 SFDVKD. For the CDR3, the DNA is TGTGCCACCAGTGTCTCGGGGGGACTAGCGGGAGCCCTGAACACCGGGGAGCTGTTTTTT. The encoded protein is CATSVSGGLAGALNTGELFF.

V is TRBV7-3 and J is TRBJ1-1; D unclear. CDR1 and CDR2 from the germline V gene are SGHTA and FQGTGA. The CDR3 is 14 residues long. V was clipped by 5 bases and J by 0 bases, with 10 bases between them. The CDR3 nucleotides are TGTGCCAGCAGCCCCCTGGGCATGAACACTGAAGCTTTCTTT. Translating it yields CASSPLGMNTEAFF.

The CDR3 reads CASSPRDRANYGYTF. CDR3 DNA sequence: TGTGCCAGCAGCCCCCGGGACAGGGCTAACTATGGCTACACCTTC. The chain joins TRBV5-4 to TRBJ1-2, with TRBD1 matching over 9 bases. The trim removed 4 bases at V and 0 bases at J, leaving 4 bases unmatched. The CDR3 is 15 amino acids. Germline lookup yields CDR1 SGHNT and CDR2 YYREEE (reference sequence).